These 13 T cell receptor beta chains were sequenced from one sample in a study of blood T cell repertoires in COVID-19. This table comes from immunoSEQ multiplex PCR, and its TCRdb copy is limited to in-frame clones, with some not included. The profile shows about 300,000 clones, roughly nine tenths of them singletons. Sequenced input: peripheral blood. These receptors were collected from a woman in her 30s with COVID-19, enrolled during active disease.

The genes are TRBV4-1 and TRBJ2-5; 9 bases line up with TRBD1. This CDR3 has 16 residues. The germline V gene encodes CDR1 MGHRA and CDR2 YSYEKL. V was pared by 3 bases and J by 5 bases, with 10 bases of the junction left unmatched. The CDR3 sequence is CASSQAWDRVRETQYF. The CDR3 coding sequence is TGCGCCAGCAGCCAGGCTTGGGACAGGGTACGGGAGACCCAGTACTTC.

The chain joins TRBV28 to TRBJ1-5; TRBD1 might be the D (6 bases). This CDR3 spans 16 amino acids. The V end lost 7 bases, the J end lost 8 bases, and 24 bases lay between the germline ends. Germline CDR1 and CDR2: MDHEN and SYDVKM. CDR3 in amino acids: CASISRLRGFREPQHF. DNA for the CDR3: TGTGCCAGCATCTCTCGATTAAGGGGGTTTAGGGAGCCCCAGCATTTT. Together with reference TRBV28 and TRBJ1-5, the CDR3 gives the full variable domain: DVKVTQSSRYLVKRTGEKVFLECVQDMDHENMFWYRQDPGLGLRLIYFSYDVKMKEKGDIPEGYSVSREKKERFSLILESASTNQTSMYLCASISRLRGFREPQHFGDGTRLSIL.

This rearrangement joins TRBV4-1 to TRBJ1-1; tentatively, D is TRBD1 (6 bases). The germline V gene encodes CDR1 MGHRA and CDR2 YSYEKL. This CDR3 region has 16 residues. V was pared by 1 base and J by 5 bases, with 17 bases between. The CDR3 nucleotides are TGCGCCAGCAGCCAAGTGGGCAGGGGTATCGGTACTGAAGCTTTCTTT. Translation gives CASSQVGRGIGTEAFF.

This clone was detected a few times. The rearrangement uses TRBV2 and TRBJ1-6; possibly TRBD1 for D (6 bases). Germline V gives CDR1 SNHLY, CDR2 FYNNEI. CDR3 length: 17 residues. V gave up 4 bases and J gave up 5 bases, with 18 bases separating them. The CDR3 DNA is TGTGCCAGCAGTGCCCCAGGGGTGACAAGAAATAATTCACCCCTCCACTTT. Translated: CASSAPGVTRNNSPLHF.

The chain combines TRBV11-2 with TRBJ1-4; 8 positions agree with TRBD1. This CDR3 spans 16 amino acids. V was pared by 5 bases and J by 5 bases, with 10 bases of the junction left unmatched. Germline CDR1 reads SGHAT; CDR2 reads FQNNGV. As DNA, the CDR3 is TGTGCCAGCAGCCCACGTCGGGGACAGGCGAATGAAAAACTGTTTTTT. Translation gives CASSPRRGQANEKLFF.

The CDR3 nucleotides are TGCGCCAGCAGCCAAGATACAGGGGATGGCGAAAAACTGTTTTTT. Translated, it gives CASSQDTGDGEKLFF. The rearrangement links TRBV4-1 to TRBJ1-4, with 7 bases that match TRBD1. Trimming removed 0 bases from V and 8 bases from J; junction bases left unmatched: 6. The CDR3 totals 15 residues. Germline values: CDR1 MGHRA, CDR2 YSYEKL.

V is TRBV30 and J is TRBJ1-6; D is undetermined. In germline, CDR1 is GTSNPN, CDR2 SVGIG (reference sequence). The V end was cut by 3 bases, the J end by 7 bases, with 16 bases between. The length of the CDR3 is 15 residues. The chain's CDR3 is CAWRPTVTRNSPLHF. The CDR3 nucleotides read TGTGCCTGGAGACCTACAGTAACCCGAAATTCACCCCTCCACTTT.

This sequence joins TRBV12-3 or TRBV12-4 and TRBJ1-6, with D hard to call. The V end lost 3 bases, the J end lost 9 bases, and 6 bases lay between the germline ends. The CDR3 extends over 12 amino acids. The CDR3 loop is CASSFSGSPLHF. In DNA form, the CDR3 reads TGTGCCAGCAGTTTTAGTGGTTCACCCCTCCACTTT.

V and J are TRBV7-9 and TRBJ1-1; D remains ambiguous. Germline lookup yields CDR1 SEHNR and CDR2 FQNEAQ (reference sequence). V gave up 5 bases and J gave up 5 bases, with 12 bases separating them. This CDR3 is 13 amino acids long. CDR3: CASSPSRATEAFF. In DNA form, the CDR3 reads TGTGCCAGCAGCCCATCGAGGGCTACTGAAGCTTTCTTT. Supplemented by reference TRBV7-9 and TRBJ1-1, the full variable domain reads DTGVSQNPRHKITKRGQNVTFRCDPISEHNRLYWYRQTLGQGPEFLTYFQNEAQLEKSRLLSDRFSAERPKGSFSTLEIQRTEQGDSAMYLCASSPSRATEAFFGQGTRLTVV.

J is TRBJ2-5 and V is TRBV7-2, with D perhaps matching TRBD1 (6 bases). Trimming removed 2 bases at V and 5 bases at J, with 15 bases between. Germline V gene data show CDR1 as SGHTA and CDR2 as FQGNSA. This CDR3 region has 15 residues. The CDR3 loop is CASSLLGTRMETQYF. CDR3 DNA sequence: TGTGCCAGCAGCTTATTGGGGACAAGGATGGAGACCCAGTACTTC.

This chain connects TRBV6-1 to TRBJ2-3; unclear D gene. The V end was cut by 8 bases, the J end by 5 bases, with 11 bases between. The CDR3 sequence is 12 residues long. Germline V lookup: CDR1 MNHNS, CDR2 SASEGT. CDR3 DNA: TGTGCCAGCGGGGAAGCCATAGATACGCAGTATTTT. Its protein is CASGEAIDTQYF.

CDR3 sequence: CASSLGAQTSGNTIYF. The CDR3 DNA is TGTGCCAGCAGCTTGGGGGCACAGACCTCTGGAAACACCATATATTTT. V and J are TRBV5-6 and TRBJ1-3; the D is unclear. CDR1 and CDR2 (germline): SGHDT, YYEEEE. CDR3 length: 16 residues. V lost 0 bases and J lost 0, with 10 bases in between.

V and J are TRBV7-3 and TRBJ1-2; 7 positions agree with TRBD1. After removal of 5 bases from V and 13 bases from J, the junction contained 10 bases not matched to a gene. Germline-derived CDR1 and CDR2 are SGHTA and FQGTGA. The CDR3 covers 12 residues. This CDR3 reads CASSPSTGIPTF. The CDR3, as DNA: TGTGCCAGCAGCCCCTCGACAGGGATCCCCACCTTC.